Listed below are T cell receptor beta chains from one sample, sequenced in a study of CD8 T cells in ankylosing spondylitis. TCRdb passed the 5' RACE reads through MiXCR, listing each CDR3 protein once. The sample carries about 240,000 distinct CDR3 sequences, roughly a quarter recorded once. The sequenced material came from blood, either unsorted or a sorted T cell fraction (not recorded which). The receptors stem from a male donor with ankylosing spondylitis or in good health (not recorded which). The CDR3 runs from the conserved cysteine through the conserved F or W.

J,V,CDR3
TRBJ2-3,TRBV29-1,CSLTPGGTDTQYF
TRBJ2-2,TRBV12-3/TRBV12-4,CASSFSGGANTGELFF
TRBJ1-5,TRBV12-3/TRBV12-4,CASSDRVLNQPQHF
TRBJ1-5,TRBV10-3,CAINKDRDGQPQHF
TRBJ2-3,TRBV20-1,CSASLAGDPTDTQYF
TRBJ1-1,TRBV5-6,CASSYGTGKNTEAFF
TRBJ2-1,TRBV20-1,CSARGGGKDNEQFF
TRBJ2-2,TRBV20-1,CSAQRGHGELFF
TRBJ2-3,TRBV20-1,CSAREVDTQYF
TRBJ1-1,TRBV20-1,CSARDRQEVNTEAFF
TRBJ1-4,TRBV20-1,CSARKLLRYRLREKLFF
TRBJ2-3,TRBV29-1,CSVQNLLSTDTQYF
TRBJ2-7,TRBV6-4,CASSEEQYF
TRBJ1-1,TRBV27,CASSPDRLNTEAFF
TRBJ2-1,TRBV7-9,CASSKTSGDGEQFF
TRBJ2-5,TRBV24-1,CATSDMVGSQETQYF
TRBJ2-5,TRBV4-1,CASSQTGSRGRRETQYF
TRBJ1-6,TRBV12-3/TRBV12-4,CASSPHRVRGSPLHF
TRBJ2-5,TRBV20-1,CSARGQDETQYF
TRBJ1-1,TRBV10-3,CAISERESEAFF
TRBJ2-3,TRBV12-3/TRBV12-4,CASSTNSADTQYF
TRBJ2-3,TRBV6-5,CASSYSPGVDTQYF
TRBJ2-1,TRBV27,CASSLSQLNEQFF
TRBJ2-1,TRBV24-1,CATSDAGQVKHNEQFF
TRBJ2-7,TRBV10-2,CASNPGGLTYEQYF
TRBJ2-7,TRBV5-6,CASSPFRRQGPDGNEQYF
TRBJ2-5,TRBV20-1,CSVPGSQETQYF
TRBJ2-7,TRBV5-1,CASSLGWMNEQYF
TRBJ2-6,TRBV10-3,CAISGTGGGANVLTF
TRBJ1-2,TRBV28,CASSLRPGPNYGYTF
TRBJ1-2,TRBV6-1,CASSKTGGIANYGYTF
TRBJ2-2,TRBV20-1,CSAPVGGAPTGELFF
TRBJ2-1,TRBV11-2,CASSREGGGTYNEQFF
TRBJ2-7,TRBV4-2,CASSQETSREQYF
TRBJ2-7,TRBV20-1,CSASISPGGPYEQYF
TRBJ2-1,TRBV12-3/TRBV12-4,CASSPEGGQFF
TRBJ2-1,TRBV20-1,CSAKRTGTSFFDERFF
TRBJ1-5,TRBV12-3/TRBV12-4,CASKGGGGNQPQHF
TRBJ2-3,TRBV18,CASSPPGLAALTDTQYF
TRBJ2-7,TRBV20-1,CSARPRPRYEQYF
TRBJ2-3,TRBV6-1,CASGTGRLSTDTQYF
TRBJ2-1,TRBV7-8,CASSHNPGVLSADEQFF
TRBJ2-5,TRBV6-1,CATPPNDRGSQETQYF
TRBJ2-2,TRBV6-1,CASRWTADTGELFF
TRBJ2-3,TRBV7-7,CASSLNSLTDTQYF
TRBJ2-7,TRBV6-1,CATDRDFPPYEQYF
TRBJ1-1,TRBV20-1,CSNHLPGGAGNTEAFF
TRBJ2-7,TRBV4-1,CASSRTGTYEQYF
TRBJ2-5,TRBV3-1,CASSPRGGVLETQYF
TRBJ1-4,TRBV6-1,CASSDLSGTGDEKLFF
TRBJ2-4,TRBV20-1,CSASRGRDIQYF